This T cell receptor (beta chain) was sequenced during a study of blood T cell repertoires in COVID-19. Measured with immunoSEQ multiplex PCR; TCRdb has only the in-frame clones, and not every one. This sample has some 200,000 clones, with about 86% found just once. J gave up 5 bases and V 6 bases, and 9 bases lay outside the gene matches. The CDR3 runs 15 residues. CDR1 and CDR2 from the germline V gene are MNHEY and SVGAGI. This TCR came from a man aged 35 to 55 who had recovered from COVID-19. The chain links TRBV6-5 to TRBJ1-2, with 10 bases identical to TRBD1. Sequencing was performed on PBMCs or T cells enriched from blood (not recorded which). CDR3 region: CASRLSRDRGYGYTF. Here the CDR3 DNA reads TGTGCCAGCAGGCTATCCCGGGACAGGGGTTATGGCTACACCTTC.